A single TCR beta chain is shown here with its context. What it binds is not known. Per germline, CDR1 ENHRY and CDR2 SYGVKD. Trimming left V 10 bases short and J 2 bases short, with 14 bases between. The CDR3 totals 14 residues. MiXCR was run by TCRdb on the PCR reads, yielding one entry per CDR3 protein. Of 35,000 to 45,000 distinct CDR3 sequences listed, about 18% are singletons. The sample belongs to a study of molecular identifiers for immune sequencing clone quantification. The overall study: The replicates split RNA from roughly 20,000 or 100,000 naive CD8 cells five ways and sequenced four.

Naive CD8 T cells were sorted, and the gate applied was CD8+CD4-CCR7+CD45RA+. Study conclusions and caveats: Among about 1 million naive cells, as was reported, spiked Jurkat TCR RNA from one cell was detectable.

What was sequenced was naive CD8+ T cells from blood, with Jurkat cell RNA spiked in. Subset indicated: FACS-sorted CD8+CD4-CCR7+CD45RA+ naive T cells. This TCR derives from a human donor in good health. Some libraries in this study had Jurkat cell RNA spiked in. This chain connects TRBV10-3 to TRBJ2-2; D is possibly TRBD2 (5 bases). The CDR3 sequence: CATQIPGNTGELFF. CDR3 DNA sequence: TGTGCCACTCAGATCCCGGGAAACACCGGGGAGCTGTTTTTT.